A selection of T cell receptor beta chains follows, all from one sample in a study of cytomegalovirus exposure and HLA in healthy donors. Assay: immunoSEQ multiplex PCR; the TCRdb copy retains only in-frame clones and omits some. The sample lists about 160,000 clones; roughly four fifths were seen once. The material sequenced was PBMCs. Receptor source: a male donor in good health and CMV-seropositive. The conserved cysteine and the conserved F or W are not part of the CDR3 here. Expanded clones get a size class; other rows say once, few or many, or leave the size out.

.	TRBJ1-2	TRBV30	AWSPGQGPANYGYT
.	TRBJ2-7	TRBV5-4	ASSLASGTVYEQY
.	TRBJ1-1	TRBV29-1	SVELGTMNTEAF
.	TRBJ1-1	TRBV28	ASIKGGRGKAF
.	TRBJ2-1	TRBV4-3	ASSPRTGNEQF
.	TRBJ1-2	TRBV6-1	ASSWTDNYGYT
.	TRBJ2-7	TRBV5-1	ASSLAGSYEQY
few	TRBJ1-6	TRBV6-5	ASSYSPGPQLSPLH
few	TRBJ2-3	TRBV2	ASSVLRGGIDTQY
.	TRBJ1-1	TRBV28	ASSPPDRFGAEAF
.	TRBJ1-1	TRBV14	ASSQGGTGKAF
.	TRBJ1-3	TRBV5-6	ASSAPSGFSGNTIY
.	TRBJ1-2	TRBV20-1	STLDRAGYT
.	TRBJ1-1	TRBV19	ASSPSGSGYTEAF
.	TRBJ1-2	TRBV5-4	ASSLPGANYGYT